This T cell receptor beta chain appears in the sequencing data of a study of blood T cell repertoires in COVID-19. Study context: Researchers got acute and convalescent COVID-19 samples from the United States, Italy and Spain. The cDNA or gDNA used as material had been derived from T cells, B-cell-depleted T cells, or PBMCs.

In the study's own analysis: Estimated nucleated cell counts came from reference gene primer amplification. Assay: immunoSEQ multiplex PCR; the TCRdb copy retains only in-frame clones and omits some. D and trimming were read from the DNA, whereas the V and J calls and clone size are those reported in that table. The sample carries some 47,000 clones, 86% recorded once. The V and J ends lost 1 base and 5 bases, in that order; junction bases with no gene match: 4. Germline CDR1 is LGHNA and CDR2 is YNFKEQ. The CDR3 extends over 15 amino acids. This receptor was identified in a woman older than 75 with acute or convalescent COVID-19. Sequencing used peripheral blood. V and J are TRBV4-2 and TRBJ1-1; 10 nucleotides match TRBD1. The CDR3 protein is CASSQGDRGRTEAFF. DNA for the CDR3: TGTGCCAGCAGCCAAGGGGACAGGGGAAGGACTGAAGCTTTCTTT.